The next 24 T cell receptor beta chains were all read from a single sample in a study of T cells in Graves' hyperthyroidism and ophthalmopathy. TCR beta CDR3 regions were amplified from RNA. Carried out on the TCR CDR3, a first-round RT-PCR used the HTBI primer set. TCRdb used MiXCR to reprocess the multiplex PCR reads, holding one entry per CDR3 protein. The sample consists of about 360,000 distinct CDR3 sequences, about a fifth of them appearing once. Sequencing used blood. The receptors were sampled from a woman between 18 and 29 years old with Graves' hyperthyroidism.

V and J are TRBV7-8 and TRBJ2-5, with D hard to call. V was trimmed by 4 bases and J by 2 bases, leaving 14 bases between them. This CDR3 has 15 residues. Germline loops: CDR1 SGHVS, CDR2 FQNEAQ. This CDR3 is CASSSKPPSQETQYF. For the CDR3, the DNA is TGTGCCAGCAGCTCGAAACCTCCTTCTCAAGAGACCCAGTACTTC.

This clonotype was counted at least ten times. The rearrangement joins TRBV5-1 to TRBJ1-1; TRBD1 is a possible D gene (5 bases). This CDR3 is built from 16 residues. Germline assignment: CDR1 SGHRS and CDR2 YFSETQ. Trimming removed 0 bases from V and 3 bases from J, with 15 bases in between. The CDR3 nucleotides read TGCGCCAGCAGCTTGGCCAGGGAAAGGTTGGACACTGAAGCTTTCTTT. It encodes CASSLARERLDTEAFF.

This clonotype was picked up many times. The V gene is TRBV10-3, the J gene TRBJ2-5; D unresolved. V was trimmed by 0 bases and J by 1 base, leaving 3 bases between them. The CDR3 contains 13 residues. Germline assignment: CDR1 ENHRY and CDR2 SYGVKD. This CDR3 reads CAISESSQETQYF. CDR3 nucleotides: TGTGCCATCAGTGAGTCTTCCCAAGAGACCCAGTACTTC.

This clonotype was observed many times. This sequence joins TRBV20-1 and TRBJ2-7; 8 bases line up with TRBD1. The CDR3 has 14 residues. J lost 7 bases, V lost 3 bases, and 11 bases had no gene match. Germline CDR1 reads DFQATT; CDR2 reads SNEGSKA (reference sequence). The CDR3: CSARVTGVAVEQYF. CDR3 bases: TGCAGTGCTAGGGTGACAGGGGTCGCGGTGGAGCAGTACTTC.

This clonotype occurred many times. The rearrangement joins TRBV6-2 or TRBV6-3 to TRBJ2-2; 10 nucleotides line up with TRBD1. Losses at the gene ends were 8 bases for V and 3 bases for J; bases not matched to a gene: 6. CDR3 size: 15 residues. The germline V gene encodes CDR1 MNHEY and CDR2 SVGEGT. The CDR3 is CASQDRGRYTGELFF. The CDR3 region has the DNA TGTGCCAGCCAGGACAGGGGGAGATACACCGGGGAGCTGTTTTTT.

This clonotype was detected only a few times. Just one base apart from a much larger clone, this may be a read error. This rearrangement joins TRBV20-1 to TRBJ1-1; no clear D. The CDR3 length is 15 residues. From germline, CDR1 is DFQATT and CDR2 SNEGSKA (reference sequence). CDR3 amino acids: CSARRAMTLNTEACF. CDR3 nucleotides: TGCAGTGCCAGACGGGCTATGACACTGAACACTGAAGCTTGCTTT.

This clonotype was counted ten times or more. The chain uses TRBV12-3 or TRBV12-4 and TRBJ1-5; D is perhaps TRBD1 (5 bases). Trimming cost V 5 bases and J 3 bases, with 17 bases left between them. The CDR3 sequence is 16 residues long. CDR3 DNA sequence: TGTGCCAGCAGTCCCTTCAGGGTAGGGGCCAATCAGCCCCAGCATTTT. Translated, it gives CASSPFRVGANQPQHF.

This clonotype was detected ten times or more. This chain links TRBV20-1 with TRBJ2-7, with 12 bases matching TRBD2. Germline CDR1 reads DFQATT; CDR2 reads SNEGSKA (reference sequence). V lost 5 bases and J lost 5; bases outside the gene matches: 10. The CDR3 consists of 15 residues. The DNA for the CDR3 is TGCAGTGCTCCCGTGACTAGCGGGAGTCCCCACGAGCAGTACTTC. Translating gives CSAPVTSGSPHEQYF.

In this sample, this clonotype turned up many times. This rearrangement joins TRBV7-8 to TRBJ1-2, with TRBD1 matching 10 bases. Germline loops: CDR1 SGHVS, CDR2 FQNEAQ. The CDR3 loop spans 14 amino acids. The ends lost 5 bases at V and 8 bases at J; junction bases unmatched: 8. The CDR3 DNA follows: TGTGCCAGCAGCGAAACGACAGGGGGCAGGGGCTACACCTTC. It codes for CASSETTGGRGYTF.

In its sample, this clonotype was seen many times. CDR3 sequence reads: CASSPPGSSGTQYF. In nucleotides, the CDR3 is TGTGCCAGCTCACCTCCAGGGTCGTCCGGGACCCAGTACTTC. The chain combines TRBV18 with TRBJ2-5; TRBD1 might be the D (5 bases). Germline lookup yields CDR1 KGHSH and CDR2 LQKENI. V gave up 3 bases and J gave up 7 bases, with 15 bases separating them. CDR3 length: 14 residues.

Only one count was recorded for this clonotype. Mismatch with germline at one junction end may stem from a read error. This sequence joins TRBV12-3 or TRBV12-4 and TRBJ1-2; D perhaps matches TRBD1 (5 bases). The CDR3 length is 14 residues. CDR3 nucleotides: TGTGCCAGCAATCGACAGTCTGCTAACTATGGTTACACCTTC. The encoded protein is CASNRQSANYGYTF.

This clonotype was observed many times. The chain links TRBV11-1 to TRBJ2-2; D gene uncertain. The CDR3 sequence is 11 residues long. The V end was cut by 6 bases, the J end by 3 bases, with 2 bases between. The germline gives CDR1 SGHAT, CDR2 FQDESV (reference sequence). The CDR3 sequence is CASRDTGELFF. The CDR3 DNA sequence: TGTGCCAGCAGGGACACCGGGGAGCTGTTTTTT.

Concerning this clonotype itself: Since no conserved phenylalanine or tryptophan closes the CDR3, a read error is the likely cause. This chain uses TRBV6-1 with TRBJ2-2; 10 nucleotides line up with TRBD1. This CDR3 contains 15 residues. CDR1 is MNHNS and CDR2 is SASEGT in the germline V gene. V lost 1 base and J lost 6; bases outside the gene matches: 2. CDR3 in amino acids: CASSEGQGAPGELFL. CDR3 sequence (DNA): TGTGCCAGCAGTGAAGGACAGGGGGCTCCCGGGGAGCTGTTTTTG.

This clonotype has just a few counts. The chain couples TRBV24-1 to TRBJ2-5; D assignment may be TRBD1 or TRBD2 (5 bases each). V was cut by 3 bases and J by 5 bases, with 21 bases left in between. The V gene's germline CDR1 is KGHDR and CDR2 SFDVKD. CDR3 length: 17 amino acids. For the CDR3, the DNA is TGTGCCACCAGTGATACCGGGACGGTGGCGTTCGGGGAGACCCAGTACTTC. Amino acid sequence: CATSDTGTVAFGETQYF.

This clonotype has just a few counts. This chain joins TRBV10-3 and TRBJ1-1, with a tentative D call TRBD1 (5 bases). The CDR3 consists of 14 residues. Between the trimmed V and J ends, which lost 3 bases and 5 bases, there was a span of 13 bases. Looked up from germline, CDR1 is ENHRY and CDR2 is SYGVKD. The CDR3, as DNA: TGTGCCATCAGTGACCCAGGGACGAGAACTGAAGCTTTCTTT. Protein product: CAISDPGTRTEAFF.

Notes on this clonotype: A junction boundary mismatches the germline segment, possibly from a read error. The CDR3 spells CASSGMNTEALF. As DNA, the CDR3 is TGTGCCAGCAGTGGCATGAACACTGAAGCTCTCTTT. This chain uses TRBV11-3 with TRBJ1-1; the D is unclear. This CDR3 spans 12 amino acids. Germline CDR1 SGHNT, CDR2 YENEEA.

The table lists this clonotype with many counts. This chain links TRBV9 with TRBJ2-2; tentatively, D is TRBD1 (7 bases). Germline V gene lookup returns CDR1 SGDLS and CDR2 YYNGEE. Deletions cut 3 bases from V and 2 bases from J, with 17 bases between. CDR3 length equals 17 residues. CDR3 region: CASSERRGTANTGELFF. The CDR3 DNA reads as TGTGCCAGCAGCGAGAGGCGCGGGACAGCAAACACCGGGGAGCTGTTTTTT.

J is TRBJ2-7 and V is TRBV12-3 or TRBV12-4; possible D gene TRBD1, 6 bases. The CDR3 runs to 12 residues. The ends were cut back, 6 bases at V and 3 bases at J, with 9 bases in the middle. CDR3 sequence reads: CASSGQIYEQYF. CDR3 coding DNA: TGTGCCAGCAGCGGACAGATCTACGAGCAGTACTTC.

This clonotype was observed a handful of times. The V gene is TRBV11-2, the J gene TRBJ2-3; a possible D gene is TRBD2 (5 bases). This CDR3 contains 13 residues. Germline V gene sequence: CDR1 SGHAT, CDR2 FQNNGV. Trimming left V 5 bases short and J 3 bases short, with 9 bases between. CDR3 region: CASSPRGTDTQYF. Written as DNA, the CDR3 is TGTGCCAGCAGCCCGCGAGGGACAGATACGCAGTATTTT.

V is TRBV27 and J is TRBJ1-3, with D perhaps TRBD1 (5 bases). Germline V gene lookup returns CDR1 MNHEY and CDR2 SMNVEV (reference sequence). The CDR3 covers 14 residues. Trimming took off 2 bases at V and 8 bases at J, with 13 bases between the two ends. CDR3 sequence reads: CASSLTGLRDTIYF. The DNA for the CDR3 is TGTGCCAGCAGTTTAACAGGACTTAGAGACACCATATATTTT.

This clonotype was counted at least ten times. The chain recombines TRBV29-1 with TRBJ1-2; no reliable D call. With 4 bases removed from V and 3 bases from J, the gap between germline ends came to 15 bases. Germline CDR1 and CDR2: SQVTM and ANQGSEA. This CDR3 has 14 amino acids. CDR3 sequence reads: CSVAGSPSDYGYTF. In nucleotides, the CDR3 is TGCAGCGTTGCCGGTTCCCCCTCTGACTATGGCTACACCTTC.

This clonotype was observed a few times. This sequence may be a read error, since a much larger clone differs from it by one base. V usage is TRBV27 and J usage is TRBJ1-2; D is unclear. Germline CDR1 reads MNHEY; CDR2 reads SMNVEV (reference sequence). This CDR3 is 16 amino acids long. The CDR3 region has the DNA TGTGCCAGCAGTCCCAGTGTTGGTGATCGGAACTATGGCTACAACTTC. Translation: CASSPSVGDRNYGYNF.

In its sample, this clonotype was seen many times. The chain carries TRBV18 and TRBJ1-1; no reliable D call. Trimming removed 0 bases at V and 6 bases at J, with 8 bases between. There are 13 residues in the CDR3. CDR1 is KGHSH, CDR2 LQKENI, per germline. Here the CDR3 DNA reads TGTGCCAGCTCACCACCTACGGGGTCTGAAGCTTTCTTT. Translating gives CASSPPTGSEAFF.

V and J are TRBV12-3 or TRBV12-4 and TRBJ2-7; 10 bases match TRBD1. V lost 9 bases, J lost 6 bases, and 5 bases stayed unmatched. The CDR3 loop spans 12 amino acids. The DNA of the CDR3 is TGTGCCAGTCGGACAGGGGGGAGCGAGCAGTACTTC. It specifies CASRTGGSEQYF.